Following are 5 T cell receptor beta chains from one sample sequenced in a study of cytomegalovirus exposure and HLA in healthy donors. 13 Jbeta primers and 60 Vbeta primers were used for the PCR. The repertoire was sequenced with immunoSEQ multiplex PCR; TCRdb's copy has only in-frame clones and lacks some. The sample table includes about 140,000 clones. The specimen sequenced was PBMCs. These receptors were collected from a woman between 18 and 29 years old in good health and CMV-seronegative.

The gene calls are TRBV29-1 and TRBJ1-3; D might be TRBD1 (5 bases). Trimming removed 3 bases at V and 4 bases at J, with 7 bases between. The CDR3 spans 12 residues. Germline assignment: CDR1 SQVTM and CDR2 ANQGSEA. The CDR3 spells CSVESGGNTIYF. The CDR3 DNA sequence: TGCAGCGTTGAGTCAGGGGGAAACACCATATATTTT.

This sequence joins TRBV11-2 and TRBJ2-7; D is unclear. Germline CDR1 reads SGHAT; CDR2 reads FQNNGV. Trimming removed 1 base at V and 3 bases at J, with 7 bases between. The CDR3 is 13 residues long. The CDR3 coding sequence is TGTGCCAGCAGCTTAGCTGTCGTCTACGAGCAGTACTTC. Protein: CASSLAVVYEQYF. The full variable domain, completed using reference TRBV11-2 and TRBJ2-7, is EAGVAQSPRYKIIEKRQSVAFWCNPISGHATLYWYQQILGQGPKLLIQFQNNGVVDDSQLPKDRFSAERLKGVDSTLKIQPAKLEDSAVYLCASSLAVVYEQYFGPGTRLTVT.

The chain carries TRBV19 and TRBJ1-2; D unresolved. V lost 5 bases and J lost 4, with 23 bases in between. The germline V gene has CDR1 LNHDA and CDR2 SQIVND (reference sequence). This CDR3 is 17 amino acids long. The CDR3 nucleotides are TGTGCCAGTAGTTTCGACCCTCAAGACACTGTAGGCTATGGCTACACCTTC. It is translated as CASSFDPQDTVGYGYTF. The variable domain in full, completed from reference TRBV19 and TRBJ1-2, reads DGGITQSPKYLFRKEGQNVTLSCEQNLNHDAMYWYRQDPGQGLRLIYYSQIVNDFQKGDIAEGYSVSREKKESFPLTVTSAQKNPTAFYLCASSFDPQDTVGYGYTFGSGTRLTVV.

This chain uses TRBV5-6 with TRBJ2-7, with a possible D match to TRBD2 (5 bases). The CDR3 runs 14 residues. Trimming pared 0 bases from V and 4 bases from J, leaving 11 bases between. CDR1 is SGHDT and CDR2 is YYEEEE in the germline V gene. CDR3 coding DNA: TGTGCCAGCAGCTTGGATAGTCGGGGTTACGAGCAGTACTTC. Amino acid sequence: CASSLDSRGYEQYF.

The V call is TRBV30, the J call TRBJ2-3; D possibly corresponds to TRBD2 (6 bases). The CDR3 totals 16 residues. V was pared by 0 bases and J by 6 bases, with 19 bases between. Germline V gene data show CDR1 as GTSNPN and CDR2 as SVGIG (reference sequence). CDR3 sequence (DNA): TGTGCCTGGAGTGTTCCTGCGCGGGGCGGGTCCGATACGCAGTATTTT. The encoded protein is CAWSVPARGGSDTQYF.